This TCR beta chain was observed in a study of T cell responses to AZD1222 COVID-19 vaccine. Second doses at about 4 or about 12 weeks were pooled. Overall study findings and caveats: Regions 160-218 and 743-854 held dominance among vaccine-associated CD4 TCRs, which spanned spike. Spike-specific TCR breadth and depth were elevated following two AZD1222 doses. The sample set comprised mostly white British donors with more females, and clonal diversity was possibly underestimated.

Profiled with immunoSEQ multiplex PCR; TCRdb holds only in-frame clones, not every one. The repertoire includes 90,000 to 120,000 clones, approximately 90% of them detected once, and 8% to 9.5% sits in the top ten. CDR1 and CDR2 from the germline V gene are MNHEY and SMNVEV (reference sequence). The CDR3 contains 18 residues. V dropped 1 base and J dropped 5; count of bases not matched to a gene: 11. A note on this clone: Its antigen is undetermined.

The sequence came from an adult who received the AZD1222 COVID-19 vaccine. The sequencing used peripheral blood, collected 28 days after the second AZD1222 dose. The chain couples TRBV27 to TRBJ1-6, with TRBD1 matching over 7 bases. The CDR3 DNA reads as TGTGCCAGCAGTTTATACCTCCAGGGGGATCAGAATAATTCACCCCTCCACTTT. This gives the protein CASSLYLQGDQNNSPLHF.